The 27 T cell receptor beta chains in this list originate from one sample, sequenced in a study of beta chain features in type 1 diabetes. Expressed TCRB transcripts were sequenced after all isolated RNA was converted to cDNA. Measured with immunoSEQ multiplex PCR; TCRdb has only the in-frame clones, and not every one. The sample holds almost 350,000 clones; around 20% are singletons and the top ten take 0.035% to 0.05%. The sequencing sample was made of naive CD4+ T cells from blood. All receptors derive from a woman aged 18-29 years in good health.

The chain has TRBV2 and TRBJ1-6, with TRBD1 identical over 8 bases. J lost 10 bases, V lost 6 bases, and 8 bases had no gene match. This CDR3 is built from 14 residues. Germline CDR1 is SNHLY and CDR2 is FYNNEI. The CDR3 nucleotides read TGTGCCAGCAGCGCGGACAGGGTACTGTCACCCCTCCACTTT. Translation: CASSADRVLSPLHF.

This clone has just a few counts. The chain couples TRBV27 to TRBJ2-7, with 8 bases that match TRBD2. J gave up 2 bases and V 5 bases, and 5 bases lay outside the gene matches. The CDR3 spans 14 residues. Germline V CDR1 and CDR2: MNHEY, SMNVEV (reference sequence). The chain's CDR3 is CASSGSGTTYEQYF. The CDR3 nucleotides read TGTGCCAGCAGTGGTAGCGGGACCACCTACGAGCAGTACTTC.

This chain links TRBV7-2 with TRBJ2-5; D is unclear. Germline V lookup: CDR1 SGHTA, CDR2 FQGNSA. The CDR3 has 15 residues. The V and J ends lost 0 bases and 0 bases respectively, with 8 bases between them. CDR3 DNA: TGTGCCAGCAGCTTAGCAGCCGTGTACCAAGAGACCCAGTACTTC. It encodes CASSLAAVYQETQYF. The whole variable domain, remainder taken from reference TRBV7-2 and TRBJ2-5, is GAGVSQSPSNKVTEKGKDVELRCDPISGHTALYWYRQSLGQGLEFLIYFQGNSAPDKSGLPSDRFSAERTGGSVSTLTIQRTQQEDSAVYLCASSLAAVYQETQYFGPGTRLLVL.

Here the CDR3 DNA reads TGCGCCAGCAGCTTGCCAGGGACTAGCAAGGAGGATGAGCAGTTCTTC. It yields the protein CASSLPGTSKEDEQFF. The chain links TRBV5-1 to TRBJ2-1; 9 bases line up with TRBD2. Trimming took 1 base from V and 8 from J; bases not matched to a gene: 10. This CDR3 has 16 residues. Germline V CDR1 and CDR2: SGHRS, YFSETQ.

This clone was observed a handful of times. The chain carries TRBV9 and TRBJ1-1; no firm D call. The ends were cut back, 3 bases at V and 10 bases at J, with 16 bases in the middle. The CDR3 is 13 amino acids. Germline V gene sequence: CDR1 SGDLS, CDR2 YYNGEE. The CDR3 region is CASSETTRSAAFF. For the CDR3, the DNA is TGTGCCAGCAGCGAGACGACGCGGTCTGCAGCTTTCTTT. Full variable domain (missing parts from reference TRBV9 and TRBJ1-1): DSGVTQTPKHLITATGQRVTLRCSPRSGDLSVYWYQQSLDQGLQFLIQYYNGEERAKGNILERFSAQQFPDLHSELNLSSLELGDSALYFCASSETTRSAAFFGQGTRLTVV.

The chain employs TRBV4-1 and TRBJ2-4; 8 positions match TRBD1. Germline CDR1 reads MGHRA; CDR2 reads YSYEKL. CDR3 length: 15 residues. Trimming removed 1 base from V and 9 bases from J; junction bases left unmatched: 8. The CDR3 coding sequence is TGCGCCAGCAGCCAAGTTCCGGCACAGGGGGGCATTCAGTACTTC. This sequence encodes CASSQVPAQGGIQYF.

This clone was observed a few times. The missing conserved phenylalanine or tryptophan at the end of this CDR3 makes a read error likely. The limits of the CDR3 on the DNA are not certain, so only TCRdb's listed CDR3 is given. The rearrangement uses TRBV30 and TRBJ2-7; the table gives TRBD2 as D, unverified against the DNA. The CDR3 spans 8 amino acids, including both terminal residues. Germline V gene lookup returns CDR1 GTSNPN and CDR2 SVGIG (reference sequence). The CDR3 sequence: CAWSEALS.

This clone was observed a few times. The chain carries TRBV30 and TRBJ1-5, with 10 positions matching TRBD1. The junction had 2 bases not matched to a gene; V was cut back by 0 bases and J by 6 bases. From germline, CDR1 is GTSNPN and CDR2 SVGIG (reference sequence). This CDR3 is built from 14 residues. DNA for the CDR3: TGTGCCTGGAGTGTAGGGGACAGGGGTCAGCCCCAGCATTTT. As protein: CAWSVGDRGQPQHF.

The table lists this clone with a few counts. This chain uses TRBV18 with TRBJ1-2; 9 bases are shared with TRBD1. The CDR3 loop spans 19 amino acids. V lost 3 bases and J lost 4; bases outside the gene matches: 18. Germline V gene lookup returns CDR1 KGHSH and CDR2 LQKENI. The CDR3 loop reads CASSPFAGPSGQGSYGYTF. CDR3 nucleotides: TGTGCCAGCTCACCGTTTGCGGGCCCTTCGGGACAGGGATCCTATGGCTACACCTTC. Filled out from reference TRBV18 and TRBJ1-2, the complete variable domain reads NAGVMQNPRHLVRRRGQEARLRCSPMKGHSHVYWYRQLPEEGLKFMVYLQKENIIDESGMPKERFSAEFPKEGPSILRIQQVVRGDSAAYFCASSPFAGPSGQGSYGYTFGSGTRLTVV.

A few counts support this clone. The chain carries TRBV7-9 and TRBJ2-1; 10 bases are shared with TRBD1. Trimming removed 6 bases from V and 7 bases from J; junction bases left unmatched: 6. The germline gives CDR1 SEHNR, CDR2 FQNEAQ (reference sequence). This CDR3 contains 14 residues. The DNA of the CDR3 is TGTGCCAGCAGGTGGGACAGGGGAAGAAATGAGCAGTTCTTC. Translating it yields CASRWDRGRNEQFF.

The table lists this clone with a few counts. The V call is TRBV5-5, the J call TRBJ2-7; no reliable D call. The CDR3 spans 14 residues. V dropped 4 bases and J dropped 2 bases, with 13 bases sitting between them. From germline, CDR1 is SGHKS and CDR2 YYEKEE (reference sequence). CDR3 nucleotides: TGTGCCAGCAGCGAAGAGTACAGTCCCTACGAGCAGTACTTC. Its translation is CASSEEYSPYEQYF.

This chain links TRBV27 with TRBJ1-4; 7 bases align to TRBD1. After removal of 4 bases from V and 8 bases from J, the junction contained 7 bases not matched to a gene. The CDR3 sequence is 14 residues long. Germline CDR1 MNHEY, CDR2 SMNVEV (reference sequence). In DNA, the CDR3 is TGTGCCAGCAGTTCGACAGGGTACGGAGAAAAACTGTTTTTT. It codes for CASSSTGYGEKLFF.

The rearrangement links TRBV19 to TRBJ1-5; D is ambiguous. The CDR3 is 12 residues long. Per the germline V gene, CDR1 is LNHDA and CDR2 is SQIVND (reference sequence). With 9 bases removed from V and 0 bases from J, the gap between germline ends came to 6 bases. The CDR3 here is CASGGSNQPQHF. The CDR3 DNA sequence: TGTGCCAGCGGAGGTAGCAATCAGCCCCAGCATTTT.

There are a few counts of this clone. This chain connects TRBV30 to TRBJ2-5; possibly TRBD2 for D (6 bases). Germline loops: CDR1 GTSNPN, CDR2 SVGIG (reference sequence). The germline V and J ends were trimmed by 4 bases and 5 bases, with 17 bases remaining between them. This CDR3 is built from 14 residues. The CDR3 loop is CAWTTRAGGETQYF. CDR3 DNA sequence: TGTGCCTGGACCACACGAGCGGGTGGGGAGACCCAGTACTTC. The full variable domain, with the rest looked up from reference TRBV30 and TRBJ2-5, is SQTIHQWPATLVQPVGSPLSLECTVEGTSNPNLYWYRQAAGRGLQLLFYSVGIGQISSEVPQNLSASRPQDRQFILSSKKLLLSDSGFYLCAWTTRAGGETQYFGPGTRLLVL.

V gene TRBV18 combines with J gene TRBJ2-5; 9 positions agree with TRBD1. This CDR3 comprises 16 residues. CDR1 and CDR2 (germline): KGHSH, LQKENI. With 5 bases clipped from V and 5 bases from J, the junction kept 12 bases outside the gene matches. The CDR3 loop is CASSSTGTGRGETQYF. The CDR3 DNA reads TGTGCCAGCTCATCTACCGGGACAGGGAGAGGGGAGACCCAGTACTTC.

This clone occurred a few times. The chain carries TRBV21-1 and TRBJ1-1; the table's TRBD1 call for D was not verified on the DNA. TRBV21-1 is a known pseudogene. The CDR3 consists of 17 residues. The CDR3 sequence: CASSKLGQKGPNTEAFF. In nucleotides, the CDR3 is TGTGCCAGCAGCAAGTTGGGGCAAAAGGGGCCGAACACTGAAGCTTTCTTT.

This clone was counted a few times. The CDR3 nucleotides are TGTGCCAGCAGTCTGGACAGGGGAACCTACAATGAGCAGTTCTTC. This translates into CASSLDRGTYNEQFF. The chain is built from TRBV2 and TRBJ2-1; 9 nucleotides match TRBD1. Germline assignment: CDR1 SNHLY and CDR2 FYNNEI. Unmatched junction bases numbered 4, after V lost 5 bases and J lost 2 bases. CDR3 size: 15 residues. Based on the CDR3 plus reference TRBV2 and TRBJ2-1, the full variable domain is EPEVTQTPSHQVTQMGQEVILRCVPISNHLYFYWYRQILGQKVEFLVSFYNNEISEKSEIFDDQFSVERPDGSNFTLKIRSTKLEDSAMYFCASSLDRGTYNEQFFGPGTRLTVL.

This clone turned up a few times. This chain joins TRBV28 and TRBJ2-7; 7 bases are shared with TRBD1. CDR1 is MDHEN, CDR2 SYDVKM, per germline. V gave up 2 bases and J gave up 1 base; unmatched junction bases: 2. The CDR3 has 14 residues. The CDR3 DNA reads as TGTGCCAGCAGTTTAGGGGACAGATCCTACGAGCAGTACTTC. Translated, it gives CASSLGDRSYEQYF.

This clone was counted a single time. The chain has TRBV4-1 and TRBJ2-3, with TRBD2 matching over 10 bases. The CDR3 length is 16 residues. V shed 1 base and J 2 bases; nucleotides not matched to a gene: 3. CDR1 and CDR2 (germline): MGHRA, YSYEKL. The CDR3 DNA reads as TGCGCCAGCAGCCAAGGGCTAGCGGGGGCCACAGATACGCAGTATTTT. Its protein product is CASSQGLAGATDTQYF.

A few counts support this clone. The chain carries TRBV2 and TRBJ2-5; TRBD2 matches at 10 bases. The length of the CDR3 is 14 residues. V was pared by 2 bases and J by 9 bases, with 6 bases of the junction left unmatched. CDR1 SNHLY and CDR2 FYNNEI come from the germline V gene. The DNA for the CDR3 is TGTGCCAGCAGTGAACTTCTAGCGGGGGATGCCCAGTACTTC. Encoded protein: CASSELLAGDAQYF.

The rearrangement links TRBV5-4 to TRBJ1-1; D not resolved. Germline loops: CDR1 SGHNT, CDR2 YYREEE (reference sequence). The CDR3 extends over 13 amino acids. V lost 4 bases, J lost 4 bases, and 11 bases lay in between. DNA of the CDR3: TGTGCCAGCAGCCCATCAGGTTTCACTGAAGCTTTCTTT. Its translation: CASSPSGFTEAFF.

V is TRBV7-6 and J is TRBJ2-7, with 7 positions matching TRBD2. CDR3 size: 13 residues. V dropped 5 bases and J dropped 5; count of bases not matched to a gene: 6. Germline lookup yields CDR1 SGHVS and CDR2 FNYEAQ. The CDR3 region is CASSPRTRHEQYF. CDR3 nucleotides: TGTGCCAGCAGCCCTCGGACTAGGCACGAGCAGTACTTC.

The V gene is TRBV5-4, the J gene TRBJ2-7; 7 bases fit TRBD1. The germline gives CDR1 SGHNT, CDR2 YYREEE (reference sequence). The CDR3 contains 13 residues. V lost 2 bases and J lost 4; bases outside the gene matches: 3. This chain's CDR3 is CASSFSGQYEQYF. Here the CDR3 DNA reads TGTGCCAGCAGCTTTTCGGGACAGTACGAGCAGTACTTC. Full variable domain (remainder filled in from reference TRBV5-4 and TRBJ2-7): ETGVTQSPTHLIKTRGQQVTLRCSSQSGHNTVSWYQQALGQGPQFIFQYYREEENGRGNFPPRFSGLQFPNYSSELNVNALELDDSALYLCASSFSGQYEQYFGPGTRLTVT.

The CDR3 DNA is TGCGCCAGCAGCCCCCGGGGGGTAGAGACCCAGTACTTC. It specifies CASSPRGVETQYF. The rearrangement joins TRBV4-1 to TRBJ2-5; 7 bases map to TRBD2. The ends lost 4 bases at V and 4 bases at J; junction bases unmatched: 3. The CDR3 totals 13 residues. CDR1 MGHRA and CDR2 YSYEKL come from the germline V gene.

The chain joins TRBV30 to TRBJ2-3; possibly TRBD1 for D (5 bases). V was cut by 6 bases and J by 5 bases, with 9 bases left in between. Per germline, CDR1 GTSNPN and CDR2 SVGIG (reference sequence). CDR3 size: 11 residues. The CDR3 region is CACSRGDTQYF. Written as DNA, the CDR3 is TGTGCCTGCTCAAGGGGAGATACGCAGTATTTT.

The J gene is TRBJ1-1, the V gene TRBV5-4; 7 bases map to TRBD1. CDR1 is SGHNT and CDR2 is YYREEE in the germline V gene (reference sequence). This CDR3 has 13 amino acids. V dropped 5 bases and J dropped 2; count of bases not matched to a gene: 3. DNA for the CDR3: TGTGCCAGCAGACGGGACAGTAACACTGAAGCTTTCTTT. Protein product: CASRRDSNTEAFF.

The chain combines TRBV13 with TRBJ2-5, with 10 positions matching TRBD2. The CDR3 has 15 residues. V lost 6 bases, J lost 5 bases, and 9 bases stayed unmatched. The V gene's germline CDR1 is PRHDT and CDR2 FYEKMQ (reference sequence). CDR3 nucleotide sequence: TGTGCCAGCAGAGTAGCGGGGGGCCCCTCGGAGACCCAGTACTTC. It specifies CASRVAGGPSETQYF. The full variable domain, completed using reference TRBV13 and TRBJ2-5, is AAGVIQSPRHLIKEKRETATLKCYPIPRHDTVYWYQQGPGQDPQFLISFYEKMQSDKGSIPDRFSAQQFSDYHSELNMSSLELGDSALYFCASRVAGGPSETQYFGPGTRLLVL.